These 28 T cell receptor beta chains originate from one sample sequenced in a study of Ad26.COV2.S vaccination and SARS-CoV-2 variants. Here immunoSEQ multiplex PCR was the method, and the copy in TCRdb shows in-frame clones only, minus some. The table lists over 400,000 clones, about 88% of them singletons. Treatment of the sample: approximately 18 received Ad26.COV2.S at low or high dose, single or two shots; a few received placebo; per-sample allocation not given. Sampling was done on day 63 after the first vaccine or placebo injection. Sequencing was performed on peripheral blood, taken in a trial of Ad26.COV2.S vaccine versus placebo. These receptors originate from a person between 18 and 65 years old who received the Ad26.COV2.S COVID-19 vaccine or a placebo.

The V and J genes are TRBV2 and TRBJ1-4; D perhaps matches TRBD1 (5 bases). The CDR3 loop spans 14 amino acids. V lost 5 bases, J lost 4 bases, and 11 bases lay in between. CDR1 and CDR2 (germline): SNHLY, FYNNEI. DNA of the CDR3: TGTGCCAGCAGTATACAGGATTATAATGAAAAACTGTTTTTT. Its translation is CASSIQDYNEKLFF.

This sequence joins TRBV7-9 and TRBJ2-1; 8 bases line up with TRBD2. CDR1 SEHNR and CDR2 FQNEAQ come from the germline V gene (reference sequence). The ends lost 2 bases at V and 10 bases at J; junction bases unmatched: 7. The CDR3 contains 14 residues. The CDR3 protein is CASSLPGGEREQFF. CDR3 coding DNA: TGTGCCAGCAGCTTACCCGGGGGGGAGCGGGAGCAGTTCTTC.

The chain uses TRBV5-1 and TRBJ2-1; 7 nucleotides line up with TRBD1. The CDR3 contains 15 residues. The trim removed 6 bases at V and 0 bases at J, leaving 6 bases unmatched. Germline CDR1 SGHRS, CDR2 YFSETQ. The chain's CDR3 is CASNVDRPSYNEQFF. CDR3 DNA sequence: TGCGCCAGCAATGTGGACAGGCCCTCCTACAATGAGCAGTTCTTC. The entire variable domain, with the rest obtained from reference TRBV5-1 and TRBJ2-1, is as follows: KAGVTQTPRYLIKTRGQQVTLSCSPISGHRSVSWYQQTPGQGLQFLFEYFSETQRNKGNFPGRFSGRQFSNSRSEMNVSTLELGDSALYLCASNVDRPSYNEQFFGPGTRLTVL.

This chain uses TRBV5-5 with TRBJ2-7, with TRBD2 matching 8 bases. Germline values: CDR1 SGHKS, CDR2 YYEKEE (reference sequence). This CDR3 is 14 amino acids long. V was pared by 4 bases and J by 2 bases, with 5 bases of the junction left unmatched. CDR3 residues: CASSLGTRTYEQYF. As DNA, the CDR3 is TGTGCCAGCAGCCTAGGGACTAGGACCTACGAGCAGTACTTC.

The CDR3 region has the DNA TGTGCCAGCAGCTTAGGGTCGATGTCCCTGGGCACGTGGGCGGAGACCCAGTACTTC. Amino acid sequence: CASSLGSMSLGTWAETQYF. V gene TRBV7-2 combines with J gene TRBJ2-5; no clear D. V was cut by 1 base and J by 5 bases, with 26 bases left in between. Germline lookup yields CDR1 SGHTA and CDR2 FQGNSA. The CDR3 loop spans 19 amino acids.

This chain links TRBV4-2 with TRBJ1-3; perhaps TRBD1 as D (5 bases). Germline V gene lookup returns CDR1 LGHNA and CDR2 YNFKEQ. Trimming pared 3 bases from V and 2 bases from J, leaving 14 bases between. The CDR3 has 16 amino acids. Here the CDR3 reads CASSHARVGAGNTIYF. The DNA of the CDR3 is TGTGCCAGCAGCCATGCCAGGGTAGGAGCTGGAAACACCATATATTTT.

The rearrangement joins TRBV4-3 to TRBJ1-1; possibly TRBD1 for D (5 bases). Looked up from germline, CDR1 is LGHNA and CDR2 is YSLEER. The CDR3 loop spans 14 amino acids. Trimming cost V 1 base and J 3 bases, with 9 bases left between them. CDR3 in amino acids: CASSQVRGDTEAFF. The CDR3, as DNA: TGCGCCAGCAGCCAAGTCAGAGGGGACACTGAAGCTTTCTTT.

The gene calls are TRBV5-1 and TRBJ2-2, with D possibly TRBD1 on 6 matching bases. Germline assignment: CDR1 SGHRS and CDR2 YFSETQ. Trimming removed 0 bases at V and 7 bases at J, with 10 bases between. CDR3 length: 14 residues. The CDR3: CASSLAEGVGELFF. The CDR3 DNA is TGCGCCAGCAGCTTGGCCGAGGGGGTCGGGGAGCTGTTTTTT. The full variable domain, with the rest looked up from reference TRBV5-1 and TRBJ2-2, is KAGVTQTPRYLIKTRGQQVTLSCSPISGHRSVSWYQQTPGQGLQFLFEYFSETQRNKGNFPGRFSGRQFSNSRSEMNVSTLELGDSALYLCASSLAEGVGELFFGEGSRLTVL.

The rearrangement joins TRBV27 to TRBJ1-5; 9 positions match TRBD1. The CDR3 spans 18 residues. V shed 5 bases and J 1 base; nucleotides not matched to a gene: 12. Germline CDR1 reads MNHEY; CDR2 reads SMNVEV (reference sequence). The CDR3 nucleotides read TGTGCCAGCAGTCAGAACAGGGGGCGCCTTTTAAGCAATCAGCCCCAGCATTTT. The encoded protein is CASSQNRGRLLSNQPQHF.

The V and J genes are TRBV20-1 and TRBJ2-1; no clear D gene. Trimming pared 3 bases from V and 6 bases from J, leaving 15 bases between. The CDR3 runs to 14 residues. Germline values: CDR1 DFQATT, CDR2 SNEGSKA (reference sequence). CDR3 sequence: CSASGLVLFNEQFF. In DNA, the CDR3 is TGCAGTGCTAGTGGGCTAGTACTTTTCAATGAGCAGTTCTTC.

Remarks on this clone: Other DNA sequences from this sample encode an identical CDR3 as well. The gene calls are TRBV14 and TRBJ1-5; D remains unclear. Trimming took off 4 bases at V and 0 bases at J, with 4 bases between the two ends. This CDR3 is built from 13 residues. In germline, CDR1 is SGHDN, CDR2 FVKESK. DNA for the CDR3: TGTGCCAGCAGCCGAAATAGCAATCAGCCCCAGCATTTT. Translating gives CASSRNSNQPQHF.

In nucleotides, the CDR3 is TGTGCCAGCAGCTTAGTGGTGGGTTACAATGAGCAGTTCTTC. Its translation is CASSLVVGYNEQFF. The chain couples TRBV7-9 to TRBJ2-1; the D is unclear. Germline values: CDR1 SEHNR, CDR2 FQNEAQ (reference sequence). The ends were cut back, 1 base at V and 4 bases at J, with 8 bases in the middle. The CDR3 length is 14 residues.

The V gene is TRBV24-1, the J gene TRBJ2-1; 7 nucleotides agree with TRBD2. The CDR3 totals 15 residues. Trimming removed 9 bases from V and 1 base from J; junction bases left unmatched: 8. Germline assignment: CDR1 KGHDR and CDR2 SFDVKD. The CDR3 DNA sequence: TGTGCCACCCAACGGGAGGAGGGGTCCTACAATGAGCAGTTCTTC. Translation: CATQREEGSYNEQFF.

J is TRBJ1-2 and V is TRBV18, with D maybe TRBD1 (6 bases). The V gene lost 0 bases and the J gene lost 3 bases, with 11 bases spanning the gap. This CDR3 has 15 amino acids. Germline loops: CDR1 KGHSH, CDR2 LQKENI. The CDR3 reads CASSPPGRGHYGYTF. The CDR3 DNA reads as TGTGCCAGCTCACCACCGGGCAGGGGCCACTATGGCTACACCTTC.

The gene calls are TRBV7-9 and TRBJ1-1; 7 nucleotides agree with TRBD1. The J segment lost 10 bases and the V segment lost 4 bases, leaving 12 bases of the junction unmatched. CDR1 SEHNR and CDR2 FQNEAQ come from the germline V gene (reference sequence). The CDR3 consists of 14 residues. The CDR3 region is CASSSDRVEWVAFF. CDR3 in DNA: TGTGCCAGCAGCTCCGACAGGGTGGAGTGGGTAGCTTTCTTT.

The chain is built from TRBV5-8 and TRBJ2-6; possible D gene TRBD2, 5 bases. Trimming took off 0 bases at V and 0 bases at J, with 7 bases between the two ends. Germline V CDR1 and CDR2: SGHTS, YDEGEE. This CDR3 is 16 amino acids long. CDR3 region: CASSLERHSGANVLTF. The CDR3 DNA reads TGTGCCAGCAGCTTGGAGCGGCACTCTGGGGCCAACGTCCTGACTTTC.

The J gene is TRBJ1-6, the V gene TRBV27; a possible D gene is TRBD1 (5 bases). CDR1 is MNHEY and CDR2 is SMNVEV in the germline V gene (reference sequence). The CDR3 consists of 15 residues. V lost 5 bases and J 8 bases, leaving 16 bases between the germline ends. In nucleotides, the CDR3 is TGTGCCAGCAGTATATGGGACGGATTGGATTCACCCCTCCACTTT. The encoded protein is CASSIWDGLDSPLHF.

This clone appeared a few times. V usage is TRBV28 and J usage is TRBJ1-1, with 7 bases identical to TRBD1. V was pared by 6 bases and J by 0 bases, with 4 bases of the junction left unmatched. Per the germline V gene, CDR1 is MDHEN and CDR2 is SYDVKM. The CDR3 has 14 amino acids. CDR3 coding DNA: TGTGCCAGCAGGTACGGGACAGTGAACACTGAAGCTTTCTTT. Its translation: CASRYGTVNTEAFF.

The chain uses TRBV27 and TRBJ2-5, with D unclear. With 3 bases removed from V and 0 bases from J, the gap between germline ends came to 5 bases. The V gene's germline CDR1 is MNHEY and CDR2 SMNVEV (reference sequence). This CDR3 has 13 residues. In DNA, the CDR3 is TGTGCCAGCAGTTTCTTGTACCAAGAGACCCAGTACTTC. Its protein product is CASSFLYQETQYF.

The chain employs TRBV27 and TRBJ1-3; D is unresolved. Trimming removed 2 bases from V and 0 bases from J, with 8 bases in between. In germline, CDR1 is MNHEY, CDR2 SMNVEV (reference sequence). The CDR3 loop spans 15 amino acids. CDR3 in amino acids: CASSLGGSSGNTIYF. Here the CDR3 DNA reads TGTGCCAGCAGTTTAGGCGGAAGCTCTGGAAACACCATATATTTT.

CDR3 DNA sequence: TGTGCCAGTAGTCGGGACAGGGGTGGGAGTCAGCCCCAGCATTTT. This sequence encodes CASSRDRGGSQPQHF. The V call is TRBV19, the J call TRBJ1-5, with 10 bases identical to TRBD1. The CDR3 has 15 amino acids. The germline V gene has CDR1 LNHDA and CDR2 SQIVND (reference sequence). The trim removed 5 bases at V and 6 bases at J, leaving 7 bases unmatched.

The gene calls are TRBV18 and TRBJ2-1; 13 bases line up with TRBD2. This CDR3 spans 20 amino acids. CDR1 and CDR2 (germline): KGHSH, LQKENI. The V segment lost 5 bases and the J segment 12 bases; nucleotides outside the gene matches: 25. CDR3 in amino acids: CASSKLTSGRRTGRGAAQFF. The CDR3 coding sequence is TGTGCCAGCTCAAAATTGACTAGCGGGAGGCGCACCGGCCGGGGTGCCGCGCAGTTCTTC. The complete variable domain, with remaining parts taken from reference TRBV18 and TRBJ2-1, reads NAGVMQNPRHLVRRRGQEARLRCSPMKGHSHVYWYRQLPEEGLKFMVYLQKENIIDESGMPKERFSAEFPKEGPSILRIQQVVRGDSAAYFCASSKLTSGRRTGRGAAQFFGPGTRLTVL.

A note on this clone: In the same sample, other DNA sequences code for this CDR3. V gene TRBV5-1 combines with J gene TRBJ2-1; 14 nucleotides align to TRBD2. The CDR3 has 16 residues. V lost 0 bases and J lost 4; bases outside the gene matches: 0. Germline values: CDR1 SGHRS, CDR2 YFSETQ. DNA for the CDR3: TGCGCCAGCAGCTTGGGGACTAGCGGGGGGTACAATGAGCAGTTCTTC. Protein sequence: CASSLGTSGGYNEQFF.

V is TRBV5-1 and J is TRBJ1-1; 12 positions match TRBD1. Germline V CDR1 and CDR2: SGHRS, YFSETQ. Trimming removed 3 bases from V and 5 bases from J; junction bases left unmatched: 2. The CDR3 has 14 residues. The CDR3 DNA reads as TGCGCCAGCAGCTCGGGACAGGGGGCGACTGAAGCTTTCTTT. This codes for CASSSGQGATEAFF.

The chain joins TRBV5-1 to TRBJ2-2; D may be TRBD2 (5 bases). V lost 4 bases, J lost 0 bases, and 13 bases lay in between. Germline V CDR1 and CDR2: SGHRS, YFSETQ. This CDR3 region has 16 residues. CDR3 loop: CASSLKTTSNTGELFF. As DNA, the CDR3 is TGCGCCAGCAGCCTCAAGACTACCTCGAACACCGGGGAGCTGTTTTTT.

The J gene is TRBJ1-2, the V gene TRBV5-1; D is ambiguous. This CDR3 region has 12 residues. Germline V gene lookup returns CDR1 SGHRS and CDR2 YFSETQ. Trimming removed 4 bases at V and 8 bases at J, with 12 bases between. The DNA for the CDR3 is TGCGCCAGCAGCGACGGAGGGCCCGGCTACACCTTC. This codes for CASSDGGPGYTF.

The chain combines TRBV10-3 with TRBJ1-1, with TRBD1 matching 8 bases. Trimming at V came to 6 bases and at J to 7 bases, leaving 7 bases not matched to a gene. Looked up from germline, CDR1 is ENHRY and CDR2 is SYGVKD. CDR3 length equals 13 residues. As DNA, the CDR3 is TGTGCCATCAGGGGACAGGTGACCAGTGAAGCTTTCTTT. It yields the protein CAIRGQVTSEAFF.

The CDR3 bases are TGTGCCTGGAGTCTTAATGGACAAACCGAGCAGTACGTC. Protein: CAWSLNGQTEQYV. This chain uses TRBV30 with TRBJ2-7, with D tentatively TRBD1 (5 bases). The CDR3 loop spans 13 amino acids. V was clipped by 2 bases and J by 6 bases, with 14 bases between them. CDR1 is GTSNPN, CDR2 SVGIG, per germline (reference sequence).